Reported below is one T cell receptor (beta chain). Its antigen remains unidentified. There are no base qualities to consult, and no much larger clone falls within one base. The data originate from a study of T cell changes during pregnancy in multiple sclerosis (dated by TCRdb to about 2019). Regarding the research as a whole: Changes in the T cell repertoire over the course of pregnancy were examined in this study in women with multiple sclerosis.

Trimming takes 4 bases from V and 2 bases from J, and the germline ends sit 22 bases apart. From its cysteine to its phenylalanine, the CDR3 spans 18 amino acids. Only the CDR3 DNA stays, 54 bases, in frame from base 1. Sequences SGHRS (CDR1) and YFSETQ (CDR2) are obtained from the germline V gene. Receptors were amplified or captured by the immunoSEQ multiplex PCR assay. TCRdb carries this immuneACCESS record with in-frame sequences only. Its versions omit some clonotypes, under half of them owing to an unresolved V gene in the studies checked, with the rest unexplained. In all, the sample holds 100,000 or so clones, and nearly 95% of those were seen once. About 1.7% of the sample rests with the top ten.

The clonotype was recovered from a female donor in good health, enrolled as a control in a pregnancy study. The chain uses TRBV5-1 and TRBJ2-1; TRBD2 could be the D gene, as 5 bases match. Source: peripheral blood, taken after pregnancy. The CDR3 protein sequence reads: CASSLPPGGGQTYNEQFF. In nucleotides, the sequence is TGCGCCAGCAGCCTTCCCCCCGGCGGCGGGCAGACCTACAATGAGCAGTTCTTC.